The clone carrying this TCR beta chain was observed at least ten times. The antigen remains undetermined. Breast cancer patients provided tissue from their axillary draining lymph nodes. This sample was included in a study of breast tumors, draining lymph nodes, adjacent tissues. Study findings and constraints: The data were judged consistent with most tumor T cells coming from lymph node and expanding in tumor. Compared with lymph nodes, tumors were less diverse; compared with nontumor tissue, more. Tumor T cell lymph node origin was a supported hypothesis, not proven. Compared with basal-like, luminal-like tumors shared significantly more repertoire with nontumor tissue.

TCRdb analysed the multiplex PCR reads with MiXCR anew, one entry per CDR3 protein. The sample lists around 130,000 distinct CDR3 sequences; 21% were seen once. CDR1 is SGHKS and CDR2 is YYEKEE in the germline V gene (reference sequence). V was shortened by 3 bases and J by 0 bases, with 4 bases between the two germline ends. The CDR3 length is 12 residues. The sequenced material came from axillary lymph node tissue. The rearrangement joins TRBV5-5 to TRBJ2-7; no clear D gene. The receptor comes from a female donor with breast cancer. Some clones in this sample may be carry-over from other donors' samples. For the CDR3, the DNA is TGTGCCAGCAGCTCCCGCTCCTACGAGCAGTACTTC. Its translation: CASSSRSYEQYF.